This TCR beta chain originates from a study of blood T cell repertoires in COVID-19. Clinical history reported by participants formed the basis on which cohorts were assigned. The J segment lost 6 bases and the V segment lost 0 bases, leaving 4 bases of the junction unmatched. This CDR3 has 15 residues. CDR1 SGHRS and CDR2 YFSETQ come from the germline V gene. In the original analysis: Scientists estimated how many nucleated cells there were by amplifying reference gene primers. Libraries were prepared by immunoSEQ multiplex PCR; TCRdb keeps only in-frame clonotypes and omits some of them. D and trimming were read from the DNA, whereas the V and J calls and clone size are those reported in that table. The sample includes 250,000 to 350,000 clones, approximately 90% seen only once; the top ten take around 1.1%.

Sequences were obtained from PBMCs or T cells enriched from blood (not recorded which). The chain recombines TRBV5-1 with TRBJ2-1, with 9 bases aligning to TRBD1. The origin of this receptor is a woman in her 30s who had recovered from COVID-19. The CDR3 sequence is CASSLGGDRVNEQFF. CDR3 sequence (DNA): TGCGCCAGCAGCTTGGGAGGGGACAGGGTCAATGAGCAGTTCTTC.